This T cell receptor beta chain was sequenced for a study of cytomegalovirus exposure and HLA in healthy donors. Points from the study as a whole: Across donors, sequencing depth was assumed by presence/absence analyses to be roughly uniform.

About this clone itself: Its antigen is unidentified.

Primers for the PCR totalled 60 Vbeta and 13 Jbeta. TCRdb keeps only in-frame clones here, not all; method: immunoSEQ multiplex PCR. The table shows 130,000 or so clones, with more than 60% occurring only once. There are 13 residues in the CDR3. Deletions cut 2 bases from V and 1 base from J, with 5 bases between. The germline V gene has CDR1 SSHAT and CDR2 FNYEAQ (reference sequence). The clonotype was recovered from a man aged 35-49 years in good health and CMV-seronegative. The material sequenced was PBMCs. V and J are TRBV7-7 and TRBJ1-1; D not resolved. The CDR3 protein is CASSLNRNTEAFF. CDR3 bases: TGTGCCAGCAGCTTAAACAGGAACACTGAAGCTTTCTTT.